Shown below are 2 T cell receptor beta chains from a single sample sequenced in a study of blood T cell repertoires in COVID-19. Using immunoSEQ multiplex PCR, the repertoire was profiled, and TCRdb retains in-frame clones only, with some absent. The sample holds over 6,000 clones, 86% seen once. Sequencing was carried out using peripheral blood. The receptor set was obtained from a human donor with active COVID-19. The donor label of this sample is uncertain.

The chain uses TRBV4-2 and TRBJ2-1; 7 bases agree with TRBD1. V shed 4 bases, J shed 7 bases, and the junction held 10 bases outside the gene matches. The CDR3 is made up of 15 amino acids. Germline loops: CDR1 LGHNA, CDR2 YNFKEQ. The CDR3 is CASSPGGTTKNEQFF. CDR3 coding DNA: TGTGCCAGCAGCCCAGGGGGAACGACTAAGAATGAGCAGTTCTTC.

The CDR3 sequence: CASRHKGLLAADEQFF. The CDR3 bases are TGTGCCAGCAGACATAAGGGACTTCTCGCCGCGGATGAGCAGTTCTTC. The chain has TRBV11-3 and TRBJ2-1; a weak D match, TRBD2 (6 bases). Germline CDR1 reads SGHNT; CDR2 reads YENEEA. CDR3 length: 16 residues. Trimming shortened V by 6 bases and J by 8 bases, and 23 bases separated the two germline ends.